The 28 T cell receptor beta chains below come from one sample, sequenced in a study of control samples from healthy donors and cancer patients. Some clones are missing from TCRdb's copy, which holds only in-frame ones; the method was immunoSEQ multiplex PCR. The sample comprises about 92,000 clones, about four fifths of which are singletons, and around 10% rests with the top ten. What was sequenced was blood. The receptors originated from an older woman in good health.

This sequence joins TRBV10-2 and TRBJ1-5, with 9 bases lining up with TRBD1. The CDR3 has 15 amino acids. With 5 bases clipped from V and 2 bases from J, the junction kept 4 bases outside the gene matches. Germline V lookup: CDR1 WSHSY, CDR2 SAAADI. CDR3 coding DNA: TGCGCCAGCAGTCCTCGGGACAGGGGCAATCAGCCCCAGCATTTT. The encoded protein is CASSPRDRGNQPQHF.

The chain carries TRBV7-2 and TRBJ1-6; D possibly corresponds to TRBD1 (5 bases). V was shortened by 1 base and J by 9 bases, with 16 bases between the two germline ends. CDR3 length equals 16 residues. Germline V gives CDR1 SGHTA, CDR2 FQGNSA. The CDR3 DNA follows: TGTGCCAGCAGCTTAGAGGGGAGAGTAGGAACTTCACCCCTCCACTTT. Residues: CASSLEGRVGTSPLHF.

This clone was seen only once. The chain carries TRBV27 and TRBJ1-1, with 9 nucleotides matching TRBD1. The J segment lost 13 bases and the V segment lost 2 bases, leaving 11 bases of the junction unmatched. The CDR3 is 14 amino acids. CDR1 is MNHEY, CDR2 SMNVEV, per germline (reference sequence). CDR3 sequence: CASSLQPGQGVGFF. Written as DNA, the CDR3 is TGTGCCAGCAGTTTACAACCGGGACAGGGAGTAGGTTTCTTT.

The rearrangement links TRBV29-1 to TRBJ1-1; a possible D gene is TRBD1 (5 bases). Per germline, CDR1 SQVTM and CDR2 ANQGSEA. V was shortened by 7 bases and J by 10 bases, with 16 bases between the two germline ends. The length of the CDR3 is 11 residues. The CDR3, as DNA: TGCAGCGCCGTAGGTGCAGGGCTAGCTTTCTTT. It codes for CSAVGAGLAFF.

The chain joins TRBV18 to TRBJ1-1; TRBD1 matches 8 bases. The CDR3 runs 13 residues. Trimming removed 6 bases from V and 7 bases from J; junction bases left unmatched: 7. From germline, CDR1 is KGHSH and CDR2 LQKENI. The CDR3 here is CASSANRGSEAFF. CDR3 in DNA: TGTGCCAGCTCGGCCAACAGGGGGAGTGAAGCTTTCTTT.

V usage is TRBV10-1 and J usage is TRBJ1-5; no clear D. This CDR3 contains 13 residues. Per germline, CDR1 WNHNN and CDR2 SYGVQD (reference sequence). Deletions cut 6 bases from V and 2 bases from J, with 8 bases between. The CDR3 nucleotides read TGCGCCAGCAGCGGCACAGGCAATCAGCCCCAGCATTTT. Encoded protein: CASSGTGNQPQHF.

The CDR3 sequence: CASTNSGANVLTF. The CDR3 DNA sequence: TGTGCCAGCACCAATTCTGGGGCCAACGTCCTGACTTTC. The chain carries TRBV12-3 or TRBV12-4 and TRBJ2-6; no clear D. There are 13 residues in the CDR3. V lost 7 bases, J lost 1 base, and 5 bases lay in between.

The V and J genes are TRBV15 and TRBJ1-4; no firm D call. V was pared by 0 bases and J by 8 bases, with 4 bases between. This CDR3 spans 12 amino acids. The germline gives CDR1 LNHNV, CDR2 YYDKDF (reference sequence). The CDR3 sequence: CATSRDGEKLFF. The CDR3 nucleotides read TGTGCCACCAGCAGAGATGGAGAAAAACTGTTTTTT.

The rearrangement joins TRBV27 to TRBJ2-5; perhaps TRBD2 as D (6 bases). Deletions cut 4 bases from V and 4 bases from J, with 13 bases between. The length of the CDR3 is 14 residues. CDR1 and CDR2 (germline): MNHEY, SMNVEV (reference sequence). The CDR3 nucleotides read TGTGCCAGCAGTTGGGGACTTCCCGGAGAGACCCAGTACTTC. Its translation: CASSWGLPGETQYF.

The V call is TRBV7-9, the J call TRBJ2-1; 9 nucleotides match TRBD1. The CDR3 extends over 16 amino acids. Unmatched junction bases numbered 15, after V lost 6 bases and J lost 9 bases. The germline gives CDR1 SEHNR, CDR2 FQNEAQ (reference sequence). CDR3 DNA sequence: TGTGCCAGCAGATCTACGGGGACAGGGAACGTTGGTGAGCAGTTCTTC. Translated, it gives CASRSTGTGNVGEQFF.

The chain uses TRBV3-1 (or the pseudogene TRBV3-2) and TRBJ2-3; D gene unclear. This CDR3 has 12 amino acids. Trimming cost V 0 bases and J 6 bases, with 4 bases left between them. CDR1 is LGHDT, CDR2 YNNKEL, per germline (reference sequence). CDR3 in amino acids: CASSQDGDTQYF. Written as DNA, the CDR3 is TGTGCCAGCAGCCAAGACGGTGATACGCAGTATTTT.

The chain carries TRBV29-1 and TRBJ2-3; D unresolved. Germline V gene data show CDR1 as SQVTM and CDR2 as ANQGSEA. V shed 4 bases and J shed 5 bases, with 7 bases lying between them. This CDR3 has 11 amino acids. In nucleotides, the CDR3 is TGCAGCGTTGTCTATCTAGATACGCAGTATTTT. It codes for CSVVYLDTQYF.

In nucleotides, the CDR3 is TGTGCCAGCACCCCCGGGCGTTGGGATCCATTACCCAATACGCAGTATTTT. This codes for CASTPGRWDPLPNTQYF. V usage is TRBV28 and J usage is TRBJ2-3; D remains unclear. Germline assignment: CDR1 MDHEN and CDR2 SYDVKM. The V end was cut by 7 bases, the J end by 7 bases, with 27 bases between. The CDR3 extends over 17 amino acids.

The chain recombines TRBV3-1 (or the pseudogene TRBV3-2) with TRBJ1-2, with D perhaps TRBD1 (6 bases). V lost 0 bases and J lost 3, with 11 bases in between. The germline V gene encodes CDR1 LGHDT and CDR2 YNNKEL (reference sequence). This CDR3 comprises 15 residues. The CDR3: CASSQEGHRDYGYTF. The CDR3 region has the DNA TGTGCCAGCAGCCAAGAGGGGCACAGGGACTATGGCTACACCTTC.

V usage is TRBV19 and J usage is TRBJ1-5; 11 nucleotides line up with TRBD1. The CDR3 has 12 residues. CDR1 LNHDA and CDR2 SQIVND come from the germline V gene (reference sequence). CDR3 protein: CGRDRGSQPQHF. DNA for the CDR3: TGTGGCCGGGACAGGGGGTCTCAGCCCCAGCATTTT. The full variable domain, in which reference TRBV19 and TRBJ1-5 provide the parts outside the CDR3, is DGGITQSPKYLFRKEGQNVTLSCEQNLNHDAMYWYRQDPGQGLRLIYYSQIVNDFQKGDIAEGYSVSREKKESFPLTVTSAQKNPTAFYLCGRDRGSQPQHFGDGTRLSIL.

This clone was recorded once. The chain carries TRBV27 and TRBJ1-2, with D perhaps matching TRBD1 (6 bases). The CDR3 covers 15 residues. Germline loops: CDR1 MNHEY, CDR2 SMNVEV (reference sequence). V lost 3 bases to trimming and J lost 7 bases, with 18 bases between them. The CDR3 bases are TGTGCCAGCAGTTTGGGGGGCAGATCTCTAGCTGGCTACACCTTC. Translated: CASSLGGRSLAGYTF.

This clone was recorded a few times. This sequence joins TRBV19 and TRBJ1-3; D unclear. The CDR3 is 12 residues long. Trimming removed 6 bases from V and 4 bases from J, with 7 bases in between. Per germline, CDR1 LNHDA and CDR2 SQIVND (reference sequence). The CDR3 sequence: CASRGSGNTIYF. The CDR3 DNA is TGTGCCAGTAGGGGATCCGGAAACACCATATATTTT.

The rearrangement uses TRBV18 and TRBJ2-1; 15 positions agree with TRBD2. J lost 5 bases, V lost 4 bases, and 6 bases had no gene match. There are 17 residues in the CDR3. Germline CDR1 and CDR2: KGHSH and LQKENI. Here the CDR3 DNA reads TGTGCCAGCTCACTGGGACTAGCGGGAGGTTTAGACAATGAGCAGTTCTTC. Residues: CASSLGLAGGLDNEQFF. Full variable domain (rest looked up from reference TRBV18 and TRBJ2-1): NAGVMQNPRHLVRRRGQEARLRCSPMKGHSHVYWYRQLPEEGLKFMVYLQKENIIDESGMPKERFSAEFPKEGPSILRIQQVVRGDSAAYFCASSLGLAGGLDNEQFFGPGTRLTVL.

The rearrangement joins TRBV7-9 to TRBJ2-6, with D hard to call. V was shortened by 5 bases and J by 0 bases, with 8 bases between the two germline ends. Germline V CDR1 and CDR2: SEHNR, FQNEAQ (reference sequence). There are 15 residues in the CDR3. Here the CDR3 DNA reads TGTGCCAGCAGCCCTGCCAACTCTGGGGCCAACGTCCTGACTTTC. This encodes CASSPANSGANVLTF.

Written as DNA, the CDR3 is TGCGCCAGCAGCCGCAACCGGGACAGTACCTACGAGCAGTACTTC. Translated, it gives CASSRNRDSTYEQYF. The chain links TRBV4-1 to TRBJ2-7; 7 bases agree with TRBD1. In germline, CDR1 is MGHRA, CDR2 YSYEKL. The CDR3 is 15 amino acids. V shed 4 bases, J shed 2 bases, and the junction held 8 bases outside the gene matches.

V is TRBV5-6 and J is TRBJ2-1, with 11 bases identical to TRBD2. The ends lost 3 bases at V and 1 base at J; junction bases unmatched: 9. From germline, CDR1 is SGHDT and CDR2 YYEEEE. The CDR3 sequence is 18 residues long. DNA for the CDR3: TGTGCCAGCAGCTCCCTCGGGACTAGCGGATCTTCCTACAATGAGCAGTTCTTC. Translation gives CASSSLGTSGSSYNEQFF.

This clone was found a few times. This chain links TRBV6-1 with TRBJ2-2; 8 bases are shared with TRBD2. The germline CDR1 and CDR2 sequences are MNHNS and SASEGT. V trimming: 3 bases; J trimming: 3 bases; junction bases outside the gene matches: 3. The CDR3 is 15 residues long. The CDR3 spells CASSDGLADTGELFF. CDR3 DNA: TGTGCCAGCAGTGACGGACTAGCCGACACCGGGGAGCTGTTTTTT.

J is TRBJ1-2 and V is TRBV19, with D possibly TRBD1 on 5 matching bases. The V end lost 9 bases, the J end lost 2 bases, and 13 bases lay between the germline ends. Germline CDR1 reads LNHDA; CDR2 reads SQIVND (reference sequence). The CDR3 length is 13 residues. The CDR3 sequence: CASHSGGNYGYTF. CDR3 sequence (DNA): TGTGCCAGCCATTCGGGGGGAAACTATGGCTACACCTTC.

The chain couples TRBV19 to TRBJ1-5; 11 bases agree with TRBD1. Per the germline V gene, CDR1 is LNHDA and CDR2 is SQIVND (reference sequence). The V segment lost 6 bases and the J segment 4 bases; nucleotides outside the gene matches: 8. The CDR3 has 16 amino acids. This CDR3 is CASSRIGQGANQPQHF. In nucleotides, the CDR3 is TGTGCCAGTAGCCGAATAGGACAGGGGGCGAATCAGCCCCAGCATTTT.

The chain recombines TRBV7-9 with TRBJ2-1; TRBD1 matches 11 bases. The germline V gene has CDR1 SEHNR and CDR2 FQNEAQ (reference sequence). The CDR3 length is 15 residues. V shed 4 bases and J 4 bases; nucleotides not matched to a gene: 3. CDR3 protein: CASSSGQGAYNEQFF. The CDR3 bases are TGTGCCAGCAGCTCCGGACAGGGGGCATACAATGAGCAGTTCTTC. The whole variable domain, filled in from reference TRBV7-9 and TRBJ2-1, reads DTGVSQNPRHKITKRGQNVTFRCDPISEHNRLYWYRQTLGQGPEFLTYFQNEAQLEKSRLLSDRFSAERPKGSFSTLEIQRTEQGDSAMYLCASSSGQGAYNEQFFGPGTRLTVL.

The genes are TRBV2 and TRBJ1-5; 7 bases are shared with TRBD1. The V gene's germline CDR1 is SNHLY and CDR2 FYNNEI. The CDR3 runs to 14 residues. J gave up 5 bases and V 4 bases, and 5 bases lay outside the gene matches. The CDR3 loop is CASSGGTEDQPQHF. CDR3 bases: TGTGCCAGCAGTGGTGGGACAGAAGATCAGCCCCAGCATTTT.

This rearrangement joins TRBV11-2 to TRBJ2-6; no clear D. The V end was cut by 5 bases, the J end by 2 bases, with 19 bases between. CDR3 size: 18 residues. Germline V lookup: CDR1 SGHAT, CDR2 FQNNGV. CDR3 DNA sequence: TGTGCCAGCAGCAACAACCTGGATAAGACAACTGGGGCCAACGTCCTGACTTTC. This gives the protein CASSNNLDKTTGANVLTF.

V is TRBV28 and J is TRBJ1-1; D remains unclear. V was shortened by 7 bases and J by 0 bases, with 9 bases between the two germline ends. Germline CDR1 and CDR2: MDHEN and SYDVKM. This CDR3 spans 13 amino acids. CDR3 nucleotide sequence: TGTGCCAGCACTATAGTAATGAACACTGAAGCTTTCTTT. Its protein is CASTIVMNTEAFF.